The clone carrying this TCR beta chain was seen a handful of times. The antigen is not known. The V gene's germline CDR1 is MNHEY and CDR2 SVGAGI. Trimming left V 2 bases short and J 6 bases short, with 8 bases between. The CDR3 spans 13 residues. The record originates from a study of CD8 T cells in ankylosing spondylitis. General study results and limits: Characteristic of ankylosing spondylitis blood, it appeared, was a TCR beta motif comprising roughly eight highly homologous variants. The authors reported significant enrichment of disease-linked clones in matched ankylosing spondylitis synovial fluid. A CD8+ phenotype characterized the disease-linked clones, which were relatively rare in peripheral blood.

TCRdb independently ran MiXCR on the 5' RACE reads; one entry per CDR3 protein. The repertoire has about 350,000 distinct CDR3 sequences, roughly 20% of them found once; the top ten carry 10% to 15%. This receptor was taken from a male donor with ankylosing spondylitis or in good health (not recorded which). Material: blood, either unsorted or a sorted T cell fraction (not recorded which). The chain uses TRBV6-5 and TRBJ2-1, with D uncertain. DNA for the CDR3: TGTGCCAGCAGTTACGGGCCCTTCAATGAGCAGTTCTTC. Protein sequence: CASSYGPFNEQFF.